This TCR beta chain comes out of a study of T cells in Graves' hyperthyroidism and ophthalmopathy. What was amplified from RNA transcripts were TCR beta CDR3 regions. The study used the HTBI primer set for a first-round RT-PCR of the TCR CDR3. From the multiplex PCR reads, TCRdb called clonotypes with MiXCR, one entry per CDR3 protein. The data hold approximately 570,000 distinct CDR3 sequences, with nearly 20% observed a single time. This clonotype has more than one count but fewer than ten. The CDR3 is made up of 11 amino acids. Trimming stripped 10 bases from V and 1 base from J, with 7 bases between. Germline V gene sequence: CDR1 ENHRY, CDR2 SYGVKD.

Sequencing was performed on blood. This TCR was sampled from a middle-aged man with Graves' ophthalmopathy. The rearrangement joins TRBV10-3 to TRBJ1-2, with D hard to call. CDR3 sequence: CATTDNYGYTF. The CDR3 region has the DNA TGTGCCACCACGGATAACTATGGCTACACCTTC.